Here is one T cell receptor (beta chain) with its context. This sample was included in a study of cytomegalovirus exposure and HLA in healthy donors. Primers for the PCR totalled 60 Vbeta and 13 Jbeta. TCRdb keeps only in-frame clones here, not all; method: immunoSEQ multiplex PCR. The table shows approximately 190,000 clones, with approximately 84% occurring only once. With V trimmed by 7 bases and J by 2 bases, 14 bases remained unmatched. CDR1 and CDR2 (germline): MDHEN, SYDVKM. The CDR3 covers 16 residues. The sequenced sample was PBMCs. This clonotype originated in a woman aged 45 to 65 in good health and CMV-seropositive. The genes are TRBV28 and TRBJ2-7; 7 nucleotides align to TRBD1. The CDR3 nucleotides read TGTGCCAGCACTCTATACCGGGACAGCCGAACCTACGAGCAGTACTTC. Translation gives CASTLYRDSRTYEQYF.